The source of this T cell receptor beta chain is a study of regulatory T cells in long-lasting Graves disease. As for the study in general: Over 5 years on antithyroid drugs plus positive TSH receptor antibodies marked Graves' disease as persistent. Study-wide findings and caveats: Clonotypes that were public and shared totalled 2,741 in persistent patients versus approximately 970 in new patients. TRBV28, TRBJ1-2 and TRBJ2-5 were favored in persistent disease.

Deletions cut 7 bases from V and 4 bases from J, with 10 bases between. The CDR3 loop spans 12 amino acids. Germline CDR1 MNHEY, CDR2 SVGEGT. In building TCR beta libraries, iRepertoire HTBI primers were used together with Arm-PCR of CDR3 regions. In TCRdb, the multiplex PCR reads were re-called with MiXCR into one record per CDR3 protein. The data show roughly 450,000 distinct CDR3 sequences, around 20% seen once. Note on this clonotype: The antigen remains undetermined.

Time point specified: persistent/refractory GD, antithyroid drugs over 5 years with positive TRAb. Scientists built the TCR library using RNA that was extracted from PBMCs. EDTA tubes collected nine milliliters of peripheral blood. The receptor was isolated from a female donor with Graves disease. The material sequenced was peripheral blood mononuclear cells (PBMCs), taken when the disease was refractory, from a patient treated with antithyroid drugs. The genes are TRBV6-2 or TRBV6-3 and TRBJ1-1; D might be TRBD1 (5 bases). Written as DNA, the CDR3 is TGTGCCAGCATTCTTCAGGGCACTGAAGCTTTCTTT. It translates to CASILQGTEAFF.